This T cell receptor (beta chain) was sequenced during a study of cytomegalovirus exposure and HLA in healthy donors. The study ran its PCR with 60 Vbeta and 13 Jbeta primers. Profiling relied on immunoSEQ multiplex PCR, and the TCRdb table lists in-frame clones only, not all of them. This table has approximately 160,000 clones, around 78% appearing once. The CDR3 consists of 13 residues. V lost 6 bases and J lost 6, with 13 bases in between. The V gene's germline CDR1 is SGHAT and CDR2 FQNNGV. Sample: PBMCs. The receptor was isolated from a female donor in good health and CMV-seronegative. The chain is built from TRBV11-2 and TRBJ2-3; D possibly corresponds to TRBD2 (6 bases). CDR3: CASSRGDGDTQYF. CDR3 coding DNA: TGTGCCAGCAGTCGCGGGGACGGGGATACGCAGTATTTT.